A single sample gave rise to the 32 T cell receptor beta chains below, sequenced in a study of blood T cells in healthy people across ages. Together with a sample-barcoded 5' primer, a J-beta primer mix was included in a second PCR lasting roughly 7 to 11 cycles. TCRdb recomputed calls from the 5' RACE reads with MiXCR, one row per CDR3 protein. The profile shows over 500,000 distinct CDR3 sequences, 40% to 65% of them singletons. Sample: blood. Receptors originate from an elderly woman in good health.

The genes are TRBV7-2 and TRBJ1-1; D may be TRBD1 (6 bases). Per germline, CDR1 SGHTA and CDR2 FQGNSA. The CDR3 totals 16 residues. V was trimmed by 4 bases and J by 1 base, leaving 16 bases between them. The DNA for the CDR3 is TGTGCCAGCAGCTCGTCCCCCGCGACAGGGAACACTGAAGCTTTCTTT. It specifies CASSSSPATGNTEAFF.

In this sample, this clonotype turned up many times. The J gene is TRBJ1-2, the V gene TRBV12-3 or TRBV12-4; possibly TRBD1 for D (6 bases). Trimming shortened V by 2 bases and J by 4 bases, and 20 bases separated the two germline ends. This CDR3 region has 17 residues. The chain's CDR3 is CASSLQGLGAASYGYTF. In DNA form, the CDR3 reads TGTGCCAGCAGTTTACAGGGACTGGGGGCAGCCTCCTATGGCTACACCTTC.

The rearrangement joins TRBV20-1 to TRBJ1-5, with D maybe TRBD1 (5 bases). Germline CDR1 reads DFQATT; CDR2 reads SNEGSKA (reference sequence). V lost 3 bases and J 0 bases, leaving 12 bases between the germline ends. This CDR3 has 15 residues. The CDR3 sequence is CSASVVTDSNQPQHF. The DNA for the CDR3 is TGCAGTGCTAGTGTCGTGACAGATAGCAATCAGCCCCAGCATTTT.

This chain joins TRBV29-1 and TRBJ2-3, with D possibly TRBD1 on 5 matching bases. This CDR3 region has 16 residues. Trimming took 5 bases from V and 2 from J, leaving 20 bases between them. The germline V gene has CDR1 SQVTM and CDR2 ANQGSEA. This chain's CDR3 is CSVSPPASGATDTQYF. The CDR3 coding sequence is TGCAGCGTTTCACCCCCGGCTAGTGGGGCCACAGATACGCAGTATTTT.

V is TRBV5-1 and J is TRBJ1-1, with D perhaps TRBD1 (5 bases). Trimming cost V 2 bases and J 3 bases, with 11 bases left between them. The CDR3 extends over 14 amino acids. Germline CDR1 is SGHRS and CDR2 is YFSETQ. CDR3 amino acids: CASSFTTVDTEAFF. Here the CDR3 DNA reads TGCGCCAGCAGCTTCACGACAGTGGACACTGAAGCTTTCTTT.

This rearrangement joins TRBV6-5 to TRBJ1-5, with D tentatively TRBD1 (5 bases). Between the trimmed V and J ends, which lost 3 bases and 7 bases, there was a span of 10 bases. The CDR3 extends over 13 amino acids. The germline V gene encodes CDR1 MNHEY and CDR2 SVGAGI. The chain's CDR3 is CASSYVGGQPQHF. For the CDR3, the DNA is TGTGCCAGCAGTTATGTCGGGGGGCAGCCCCAGCATTTT.

This clonotype was observed at least ten times. The J gene is TRBJ2-1, the V gene TRBV27; 9 nucleotides agree with TRBD2. V lost 5 bases to trimming and J lost 5 bases; unmatched junction nucleotides: 10. CDR1 is MNHEY and CDR2 is SMNVEV in the germline V gene (reference sequence). CDR3 length: 16 amino acids. The CDR3 bases are TGTGCCAGCAGTCCCTTCCGCGGGAGGGCCGACAATGAGCAGTTCTTC. It is translated as CASSPFRGRADNEQFF.

Ten or more counts support this clonotype. A much larger clone differs by one base, so this may be a read error. The chain uses TRBV9 and TRBJ2-5, with no clear D. The CDR3 is 13 amino acids. The germline CDR1 and CDR2 sequences are SGDLS and YYNGEE. Trimming took off 3 bases at V and 4 bases at J, with 10 bases between the two ends. CDR3 in amino acids: CASSGPPTETQYF. CDR3 nucleotide sequence: TGTGCCAGCAGCGGGCCCCCCACAGAGACCCAGTACTTC.

In this sample, this clonotype turned up once. This chain connects TRBV29-1 to TRBJ2-7; D gene uncertain. The CDR3 runs 12 residues. V was trimmed by 5 bases and J by 2 bases, leaving 10 bases between them. The germline CDR1 and CDR2 sequences are SQVTM and ANQGSEA. The CDR3 here is CSVLEPAYEQYF. Here the CDR3 DNA reads TGCAGCGTTTTGGAGCCAGCCTACGAGCAGTACTTC.

The V gene is TRBV27, the J gene TRBJ2-3; the D gene could be TRBD1 or TRBD2 (6 bases each). Trimming shortened V by 5 bases and J by 2 bases, and 17 bases separated the two germline ends. This CDR3 spans 16 amino acids. In germline, CDR1 is MNHEY, CDR2 SMNVEV (reference sequence). The CDR3 DNA reads as TGTGCCAGCAGTAGAAGCCCTGGGGGGCCCACAGATACGCAGTATTTT. Translation: CASSRSPGGPTDTQYF.

DNA for the CDR3: TGTGCCAGCAGTTACGGTGCGGGATCGGAGACCCAGTACTTC. Amino acids: CASSYGAGSETQYF. V gene TRBV6-6 combines with J gene TRBJ2-5; weak D call: TRBD2 (6 bases). The germline V gene encodes CDR1 MNHNY and CDR2 SVGAGI (reference sequence). The ends were cut back, 2 bases at V and 5 bases at J, with 12 bases in the middle. The CDR3 contains 14 residues.

In its sample, this clonotype was seen many times. This chain connects TRBV28 to TRBJ1-2; no reliable D call. V lost 3 bases, J lost 1 base, and 6 bases lay in between. The CDR3 consists of 13 residues. Germline V lookup: CDR1 MDHEN, CDR2 SYDVKM. This CDR3 reads CASSLDLNYGYTF. The CDR3 nucleotides are TGTGCCAGCAGTTTGGACCTTAACTATGGCTACACCTTC.

Only a few counts were recorded for this clonotype. The gene calls are TRBV6-6 and TRBJ1-1; TRBD1 agrees at 9 bases. Germline V gives CDR1 MNHNY, CDR2 SVGAGI (reference sequence). This CDR3 comprises 15 residues. Unmatched junction bases numbered 10, after V lost 10 bases and J lost 1 base. The CDR3 DNA reads as TGTGCCAACAGCTCTCAACAGGGGGCGAACACTGAAGCTTTCTTT. Protein: CANSSQQGANTEAFF.

This clonotype was counted only a few times. J is TRBJ2-2 and V is TRBV30; a possible D gene is TRBD1 (7 bases). The V and J ends lost 7 bases and 0 bases respectively, with 15 bases between them. Germline CDR1 is GTSNPN and CDR2 is SVGIG (reference sequence). The CDR3 loop spans 15 amino acids. As DNA, the CDR3 is TGTGCCTCGGAGGGCGGGACAGCGAACACCGGGGAGCTGTTTTTT. Translation gives CASEGGTANTGELFF.

In the case of this clonotype: The junction does not match germline at one end; this may be a read error. The J gene is TRBJ2-5, the V gene TRBV7-7; 7 bases fit TRBD1. The CDR3 runs to 15 residues. Germline lookup yields CDR1 SSHAT and CDR2 FNYEAQ (reference sequence). As DNA, the CDR3 is TGTGCTAGCAGCCGGGACAGACTGGAGCAAGAGACCCAGTACTTC. Translating it yields CASSRDRLEQETQYF.

This clonotype has more than one count but fewer than ten. The chain joins TRBV10-3 to TRBJ1-6, with TRBD1 matching over 7 bases. The V and J ends lost 9 bases and 5 bases, in that order; junction bases with no gene match: 10. CDR3 size: 15 residues. Germline V lookup: CDR1 ENHRY, CDR2 SYGVKD. The CDR3 loop is CAIGMAQGNNSPLHF. CDR3 bases: TGTGCCATTGGGATGGCACAGGGGAATAATTCACCCCTCCACTTT.

This chain joins TRBV3-1 and TRBJ2-1; TRBD2 matches 7 bases. TRBJ2-7 matches the DNA end more closely, so the J call is doubtful. The CDR3 runs 16 residues. Germline CDR1 is LGHDT and CDR2 is YNNKEL (reference sequence). The CDR3 loop is CASSQTSSSSYNEQYF. CDR3 bases: TGTGCCAGCAGCCAGACTAGCTCGAGCTCCTACAATGAGCAGTACTTC.

The table lists this clonotype with a few counts. The chain uses TRBV20-1 and TRBJ2-4; perhaps TRBD1 as D (7 bases). The DNA end is more similar to TRBJ2-7, so the J call may be wrong. From germline, CDR1 is DFQATT and CDR2 SNEGSKA (reference sequence). This CDR3 spans 14 amino acids. CDR3 sequence reads: CSARGAGQIYEQYF. As DNA, the CDR3 is TGCAGTGCTAGGGGGGCGGGACAGATCTACGAGCAGTACTTC.

This clonotype was counted at least ten times. V and J are TRBV20-1 and TRBJ1-2; TRBD1 matches at 8 bases. The CDR3 sequence is 13 residues long. After removal of 5 bases from V and 3 bases from J, the junction contained 5 bases not matched to a gene. Looked up from germline, CDR1 is DFQATT and CDR2 is SNEGSKA (reference sequence). CDR3 sequence reads: CSAGQGYDYGYTF. As DNA, the CDR3 is TGCAGTGCTGGACAGGGCTATGACTATGGCTACACCTTC.

V is TRBV6-2 or TRBV6-3 and J is TRBJ2-7, with 10 bases identical to TRBD1. The germline V gene has CDR1 MNHEY and CDR2 SVGEGT. The CDR3 is 15 residues long. Trimming at V came to 8 bases and at J to 3 bases, leaving 10 bases not matched to a gene. This chain's CDR3 is CASLRGQGIFYEQYF. The CDR3, as DNA: TGTGCCAGCCTCCGGGGACAGGGGATCTTCTACGAGCAGTACTTC.

This rearrangement joins TRBV7-3 to TRBJ1-1; D is undetermined. The CDR3 is 13 residues long. V lost 2 bases and J 6 bases, leaving 10 bases between the germline ends. Germline assignment: CDR1 SGHTA and CDR2 FQGTGA. CDR3 protein: CASSLSDNAEAFF. The CDR3 bases are TGTGCCAGCAGCTTATCGGATAACGCTGAAGCTTTCTTT.

The chain couples TRBV20-1 to TRBJ2-5; D unresolved. CDR1 and CDR2 (germline): DFQATT, SNEGSKA (reference sequence). The CDR3 runs 12 residues. With 4 bases removed from V and 5 bases from J, the gap between germline ends came to 11 bases. The CDR3 nucleotides are TGCAGTGCTATCTCCCCGAGGGAGACCCAGTACTTC. Translation: CSAISPRETQYF.

The V and J genes are TRBV20-1 and TRBJ2-3; 7 nucleotides agree with TRBD2. The CDR3 covers 16 residues. Per germline, CDR1 DFQATT and CDR2 SNEGSKA (reference sequence). J gave up 1 base and V 2 bases, and 9 bases lay outside the gene matches. Here the CDR3 reads CSARSSGLAGTDTQYF. The CDR3 nucleotides read TGCAGTGCTAGATCCTCTGGGCTAGCGGGCACAGATACGCAGTATTTT.

This clonotype was counted at least ten times. This chain connects TRBV9 to TRBJ2-1; 10 bases are shared with TRBD2. This CDR3 contains 15 residues. With 2 bases clipped from V and 8 bases from J, the junction kept 7 bases outside the gene matches. Germline loops: CDR1 SGDLS, CDR2 YYNGEE. The CDR3 nucleotides are TGTGCCAGCAGCGTGTCTAGCGGGAGATCGTATGAGCAGTTCTTC. Amino acid sequence: CASSVSSGRSYEQFF.

Turning to this clonotype: This could be a read error, since a much larger clone is one nucleotide away. V gene TRBV28 combines with J gene TRBJ1-2; 8 bases agree with TRBD1. The V gene's germline CDR1 is MDHEN and CDR2 SYDVKM. V lost 6 bases and J lost 7; bases outside the gene matches: 10. The CDR3 extends over 14 amino acids. In DNA, the CDR3 is TGTGCCAGCAGAGCAGGGGGCTCTAGGTGTGGCTACACCTTC. This translates into CASRAGGSRCGYTF.

The V call is TRBV9, the J call TRBJ2-1; 7 bases agree with TRBD2. J was trimmed by 4 bases and V by 3 bases; bases with no gene match: 10. This CDR3 is built from 16 residues. The germline gives CDR1 SGDLS, CDR2 YYNGEE. This chain's CDR3 is CASSARGAGTYNEQFF. For the CDR3, the DNA is TGTGCCAGCAGCGCCCGGGGAGCGGGGACTTACAATGAGCAGTTCTTC.

The rearrangement links TRBV20-1 to TRBJ2-1, with D perhaps given as TRBD1 or TRBD2 (5 bases each). V was cut by 1 base and J by 6 bases, with 10 bases left in between. Germline loops: CDR1 DFQATT, CDR2 SNEGSKA (reference sequence). The CDR3 has 13 residues. Here the CDR3 reads CSARGGSGNEQFF. The DNA of the CDR3 is TGCAGTGCTAGAGGGGGGTCTGGCAATGAGCAGTTCTTC.

This clonotype appeared once. V and J are TRBV15 and TRBJ2-5, with D uncertain. V was shortened by 3 bases and J by 4 bases, with 15 bases between the two germline ends. The length of the CDR3 is 15 residues. Looked up from germline, CDR1 is LNHNV and CDR2 is YYDKDF (reference sequence). The CDR3 region is CATSSQWGARETQYF. CDR3 DNA sequence: TGTGCCACCAGCAGCCAATGGGGTGCGCGAGAGACCCAGTACTTC.

The chain links TRBV12-3 or TRBV12-4 to TRBJ2-3; weak D call: TRBD2 (6 bases). The CDR3 extends over 15 amino acids. With 3 bases removed from V and 1 base from J, the gap between germline ends came to 11 bases. The CDR3 here is CASSFVGGRTDTQYF. The CDR3 nucleotides are TGTGCCAGCAGTTTTGTGGGAGGCCGCACAGATACGCAGTATTTT.

The J gene is TRBJ2-3, the V gene TRBV5-6; TRBD2 agrees at 8 bases. V shed 0 bases, J shed 0 bases, and the junction held 3 bases outside the gene matches. This CDR3 comprises 16 residues. Germline CDR1 SGHDT, CDR2 YYEEEE. The CDR3 spells CASSLASGLSTDTQYF. The CDR3 DNA follows: TGTGCCAGCAGCTTGGCTAGCGGGCTAAGCACAGATACGCAGTATTTT.

This clonotype came up many times. The rearrangement uses TRBV28 and TRBJ2-5; TRBD1 matches 7 bases. Looked up from germline, CDR1 is MDHEN and CDR2 is SYDVKM. There are 16 residues in the CDR3. Losses at the gene ends were 3 bases for V and 2 bases for J; bases not matched to a gene: 9. This chain's CDR3 is CASSFGQANTQETQYF. The CDR3 DNA is TGTGCCAGCAGTTTTGGACAGGCCAACACTCAAGAGACCCAGTACTTC.

The table lists this clonotype with many counts. V usage is TRBV10-3 and J usage is TRBJ2-1; D possibly corresponds to TRBD1 (5 bases). Germline assignment: CDR1 ENHRY and CDR2 SYGVKD. Trimming left V 4 bases short and J 8 bases short, with 15 bases between. CDR3 length: 14 residues. The CDR3 region is CAISGGGVGDEQFF. The CDR3 nucleotides read TGTGCCATCAGTGGGGGCGGAGTGGGCGATGAGCAGTTCTTC.